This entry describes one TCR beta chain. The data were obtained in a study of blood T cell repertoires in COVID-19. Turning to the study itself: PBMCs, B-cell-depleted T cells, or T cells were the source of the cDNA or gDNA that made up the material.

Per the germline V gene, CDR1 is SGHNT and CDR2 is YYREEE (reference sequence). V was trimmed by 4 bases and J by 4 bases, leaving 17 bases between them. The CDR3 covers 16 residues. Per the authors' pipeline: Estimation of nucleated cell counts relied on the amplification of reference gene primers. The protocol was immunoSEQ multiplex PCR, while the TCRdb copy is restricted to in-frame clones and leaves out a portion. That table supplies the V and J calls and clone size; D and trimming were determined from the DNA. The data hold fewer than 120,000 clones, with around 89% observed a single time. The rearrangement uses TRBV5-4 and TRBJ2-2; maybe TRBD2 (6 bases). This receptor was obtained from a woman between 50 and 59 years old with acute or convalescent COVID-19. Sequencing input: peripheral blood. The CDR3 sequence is CASSDRDFRGTGELFF. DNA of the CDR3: TGTGCCAGCAGCGACCGGGACTTCAGAGGCACCGGGGAGCTGTTTTTT.